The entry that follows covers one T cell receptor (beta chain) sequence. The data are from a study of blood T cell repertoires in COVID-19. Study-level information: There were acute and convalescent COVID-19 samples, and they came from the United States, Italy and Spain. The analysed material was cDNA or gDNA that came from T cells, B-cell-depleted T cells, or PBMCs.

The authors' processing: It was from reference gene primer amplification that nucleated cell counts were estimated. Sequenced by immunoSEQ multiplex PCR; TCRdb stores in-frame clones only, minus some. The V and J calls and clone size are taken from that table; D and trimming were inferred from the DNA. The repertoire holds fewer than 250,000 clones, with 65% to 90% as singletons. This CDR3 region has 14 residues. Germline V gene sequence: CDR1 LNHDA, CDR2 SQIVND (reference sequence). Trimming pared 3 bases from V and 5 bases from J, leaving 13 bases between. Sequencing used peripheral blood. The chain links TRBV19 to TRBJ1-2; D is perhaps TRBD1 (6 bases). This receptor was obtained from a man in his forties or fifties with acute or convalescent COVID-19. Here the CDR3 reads CASSIPGQQYGYTF. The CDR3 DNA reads TGTGCCAGTAGTATCCCAGGACAGCAATATGGCTACACCTTC.